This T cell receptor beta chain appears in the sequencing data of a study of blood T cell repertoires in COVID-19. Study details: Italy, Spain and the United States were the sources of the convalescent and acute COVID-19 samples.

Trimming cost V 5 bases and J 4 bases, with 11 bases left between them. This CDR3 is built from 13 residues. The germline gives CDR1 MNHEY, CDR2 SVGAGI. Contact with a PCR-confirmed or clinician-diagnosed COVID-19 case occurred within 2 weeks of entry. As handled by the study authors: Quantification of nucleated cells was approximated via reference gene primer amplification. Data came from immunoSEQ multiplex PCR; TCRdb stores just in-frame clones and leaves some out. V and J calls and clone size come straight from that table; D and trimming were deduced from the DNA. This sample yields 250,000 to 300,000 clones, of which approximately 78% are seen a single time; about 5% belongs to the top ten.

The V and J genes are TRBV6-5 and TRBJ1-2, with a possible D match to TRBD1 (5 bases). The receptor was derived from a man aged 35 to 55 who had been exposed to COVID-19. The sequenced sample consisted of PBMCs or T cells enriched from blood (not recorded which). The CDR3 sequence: CASSPSGGYGYTF. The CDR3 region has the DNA TGTGCCAGCAGTCCAAGCGGGGGCTATGGCTACACCTTC.